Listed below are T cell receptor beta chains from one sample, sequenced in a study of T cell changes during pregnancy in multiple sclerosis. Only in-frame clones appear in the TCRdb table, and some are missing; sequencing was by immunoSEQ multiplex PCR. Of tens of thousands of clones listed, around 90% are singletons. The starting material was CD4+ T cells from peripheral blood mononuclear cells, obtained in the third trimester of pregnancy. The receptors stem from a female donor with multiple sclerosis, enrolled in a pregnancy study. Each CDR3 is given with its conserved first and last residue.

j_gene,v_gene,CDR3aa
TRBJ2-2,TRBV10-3,CAISPWSGTGELFF
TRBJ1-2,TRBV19,CATQGVPYGYTF
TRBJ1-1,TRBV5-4,CVSSFFNMNTEAFF
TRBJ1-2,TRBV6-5,CASTGGYGYTF
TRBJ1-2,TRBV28,CASSWGAEGYTF
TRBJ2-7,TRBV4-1,CASSPRRDTEKGGYEQYF
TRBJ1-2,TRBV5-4,CASSLREGNPNYGYTF
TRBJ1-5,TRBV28,CASRLTGENQPQHF
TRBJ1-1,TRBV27,CASRFTGSPEAFF
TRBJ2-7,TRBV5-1,CASSNKGAPSYEQYF
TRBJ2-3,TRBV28,CASSFPHGTSTDTQYF
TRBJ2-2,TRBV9,CASSARTSGGRVGTGELFF
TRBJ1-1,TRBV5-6,CASSLGTGGTEAFF
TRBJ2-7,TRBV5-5,CASSREGQDSYEQYF
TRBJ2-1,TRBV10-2,CASSKILAGDLYNEQFF
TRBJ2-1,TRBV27,CAISPALAPNIDEQFF
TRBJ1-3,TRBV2,CASSEGTGLSGNTIYF
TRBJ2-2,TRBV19,CASSSRTGYTGELFF
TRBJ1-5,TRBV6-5,CASSDQDSPNQPQHF
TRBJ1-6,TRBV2,CASNPGVKSPLHF
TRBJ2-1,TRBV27,CASTPFGQGSYNEQFF
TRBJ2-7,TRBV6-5,CASSYSEGTPYEQYF
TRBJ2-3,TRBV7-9,CASSFLALASDTQYF
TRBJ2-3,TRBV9,CASSVLTGGQQYF
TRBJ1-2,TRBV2,CASKGRGHPYGYTF
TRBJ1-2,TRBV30,CAWSVEGVVTF
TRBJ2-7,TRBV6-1,CASSEPLTGSAQYF
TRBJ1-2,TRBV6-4,CASSDDGAGGRHGYTF
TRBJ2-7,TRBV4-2,CASSQDIAGGDEQYF
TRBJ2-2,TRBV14,CASSQDITGELFF
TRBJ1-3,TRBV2,CASSLGGAGNTIYF
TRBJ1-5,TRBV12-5,CASGLVDSGASRGVVSNQPQHF
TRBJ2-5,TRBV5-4,CASSSLAGAARGETQYF
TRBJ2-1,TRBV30,CAWSGGSGEKTYNEQFF
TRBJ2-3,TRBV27,CASSRTSGSPTDTQYF
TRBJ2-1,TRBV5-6,CASSLTGRSEQFF
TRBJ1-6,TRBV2,CASSVGDTDNSPLHF
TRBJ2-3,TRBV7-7,CASSTRQGDTQYF
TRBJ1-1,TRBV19,CASSITGDTEAFF
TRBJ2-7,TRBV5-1,CASTLTTRTGASYEQYF
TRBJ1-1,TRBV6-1,CASSENGGLTEAFF
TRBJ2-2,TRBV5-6,CASSLLEQASNTGELFF
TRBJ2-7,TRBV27,CASSQSGLAATYEQYF
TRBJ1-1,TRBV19,CASSNRGEAFF
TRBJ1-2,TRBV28,CAIADSPFYGYTF
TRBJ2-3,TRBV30,CAWRSQALGYF
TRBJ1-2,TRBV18,CASSPQVQGISYGYTF
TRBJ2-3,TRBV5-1,CASSWDRETDTQYF
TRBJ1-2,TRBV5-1,CASSLFQLRDRENYGYTF
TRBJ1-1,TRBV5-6,CASSFEARVDTEAFF
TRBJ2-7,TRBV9,CASSALQGAGEQYF
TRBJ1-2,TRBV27,CASSPPGQVYGYTF
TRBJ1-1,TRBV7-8,CASSPLDRHRTEAFF
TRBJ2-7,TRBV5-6,CASSLRGGLLYEQYF